A selection of T cell receptor beta chains follows, all from one sample in a study of blood T cell repertoires in COVID-19. Sequenced by immunoSEQ multiplex PCR; TCRdb stores in-frame clones only, minus some. Of some 9,000 clones in the sample, roughly 80% were seen once. Sequenced material: peripheral blood. These receptors all stem from a man between 65 and 85 years old with active COVID-19. Both conserved end residues are part of each CDR3. Fields, in order: D gene, V gene, J gene, clone size, CDR3 protein, CDR3 DNA. D genes are given only for firm matches. The size field is filled for only some rows; it gives once, few, many or a size class.

d_gene: TRBD1
v_gene: TRBV6-5
j_gene: TRBJ2-5
abundance: .
CDR3aa: CASRAGTERFGTQYF
CDR3nt: TGTGCCAGCAGGGCCGGGACAGAGCGGTTCGGGACCCAGTACTTC

d_gene: .
v_gene: TRBV3-1/TRBV3-2
j_gene: TRBJ1-3
abundance: few
CDR3aa: CASSQTHLRNTIYF
CDR3nt: TGTGCCAGCAGCCAAACCCACCTCCGGAACACCATATATTTT

d_gene: .
v_gene: TRBV5-1
j_gene: TRBJ2-1
abundance: .
CDR3aa: CASSPNSYNEQFF
CDR3nt: TGCGCCAGCAGTCCTAACTCCTACAATGAGCAGTTCTTC

d_gene: .
v_gene: TRBV18
j_gene: TRBJ2-3
abundance: .
CDR3aa: CASSAGRLRTDTQYF
CDR3nt: TGTGCCAGCTCCGCGGGACGTCTCAGGACAGATACGCAGTATTTT

d_gene: TRBD1
v_gene: TRBV7-9
j_gene: TRBJ1-5
abundance: .
CDR3aa: CASSGGQGNQPQHF
CDR3nt: TGTGCCAGCAGCGGAGGACAGGGGAATCAGCCCCAGCATTTT

d_gene: .
v_gene: TRBV11-2
j_gene: TRBJ2-7
abundance: once
CDR3aa: CASSLRENFYEQYF
CDR3nt: TGTGCCAGCAGCTTGAGGGAAAACTTCTACGAGCAGTACTTC

d_gene: TRBD2
v_gene: TRBV27
j_gene: TRBJ2-3
abundance: .
CDR3aa: CASSTLSVAGGTDTQYF
CDR3nt: TGTGCCAGCAGCACCCTCTCGGTAGCGGGGGGCACAGATACGCAGTATTTT

d_gene: .
v_gene: TRBV12-3/TRBV12-4
j_gene: TRBJ2-7
abundance: .
CDR3aa: CASSHSYEQYF
CDR3nt: TGTGCCAGCTCACACTCCTACGAGCAGTACTTC

d_gene: .
v_gene: TRBV2
j_gene: TRBJ2-6
abundance: .
CDR3aa: CASLLQVGGGSSGANVLTF
CDR3nt: TGTGCCAGCCTTCTACAGGTTGGGGGAGGTAGCTCTGGGGCCAACGTCCTGACTTTC

d_gene: .
v_gene: TRBV4-1
j_gene: TRBJ1-4
abundance: .
CDR3aa: CASSPLSGQGMAFNEKLFF
CDR3nt: TGCGCCAGCAGCCCCCTAAGTGGGCAGGGGATGGCCTTTAATGAAAAACTGTTTTTT

d_gene: .
v_gene: TRBV27
j_gene: TRBJ2-7
abundance: .
CDR3aa: CASSFSGSSYEQYF
CDR3nt: TGTGCCAGCAGTTTTAGCGGTAGCTCCTACGAGCAGTACTTC

d_gene: TRBD2
v_gene: TRBV2
j_gene: TRBJ2-5
abundance: .
CDR3aa: CASSGSSGRGQETQYF
CDR3nt: TGTGCCAGCAGTGGATCTAGCGGGAGAGGTCAAGAGACCCAGTACTTC

d_gene: .
v_gene: TRBV19
j_gene: TRBJ1-2
abundance: .
CDR3aa: CASIDAGAYNYGYTF
CDR3nt: TGTGCCAGTATCGACGCGGGGGCCTACAACTATGGCTACACCTTC

d_gene: .
v_gene: TRBV28
j_gene: TRBJ1-3
abundance: .
CDR3aa: CASSLYSLGLSGNTIYF
CDR3nt: TGTGCCAGCAGTTTATACTCCCTAGGTTTATCTGGAAACACCATATATTTT

d_gene: TRBD2
v_gene: TRBV7-9
j_gene: TRBJ2-3
abundance: .
CDR3aa: CASSPSLAEPSTDTQYF
CDR3nt: TGTGCCAGCAGCCCCTCCCTAGCGGAACCTAGCACAGATACGCAGTATTTT

d_gene: TRBD2
v_gene: TRBV24-1
j_gene: TRBJ2-3
abundance: .
CDR3aa: CATSDPFAGGSQDTQYF
CDR3nt: TGTGCCACCAGTGACCCCTTTGCGGGCGGGAGTCAAGATACGCAGTATTTT

d_gene: .
v_gene: TRBV6-5
j_gene: TRBJ1-4
abundance: large
CDR3aa: CASSYARGNEKLFF
CDR3nt: TGTGCCAGCAGTTACGCCAGGGGTAATGAAAAACTGTTTTTT

d_gene: .
v_gene: TRBV19
j_gene: TRBJ2-7
abundance: .
CDR3aa: CASSGHTIYEQYF
CDR3nt: TGTGCCAGTTCGGGACACACAATCTACGAGCAGTACTTC

d_gene: .
v_gene: TRBV19
j_gene: TRBJ2-5
abundance: .
CDR3aa: CASSRRGETQYF
CDR3nt: TGTGCCAGTAGTCGACGGGGAGAGACCCAGTACTTC

d_gene: TRBD1
v_gene: TRBV13
j_gene: TRBJ1-5
abundance: .
CDR3aa: CASSLQGGGQPQHF
CDR3nt: TGTGCCAGCAGCTTACAGGGGGGCGGACAGCCCCAGCATTTT

d_gene: .
v_gene: TRBV6-2/TRBV6-3
j_gene: TRBJ2-2
abundance: .
CDR3aa: CASSRSPAGSNTGELFF
CDR3nt: TGTGCCAGCAGTCGCTCCCCGGCAGGGTCGAACACCGGGGAGCTGTTTTTT

d_gene: .
v_gene: TRBV30
j_gene: TRBJ1-6
abundance: few
CDR3aa: CAWTRGRGSSPLHF
CDR3nt: TGTGCCTGGACCAGGGGTAGAGGAAGTTCACCCCTCCACTTT

d_gene: .
v_gene: TRBV3-1/TRBV3-2
j_gene: TRBJ2-1
abundance: few
CDR3aa: CASSQDTLPDKQFF
CDR3nt: TGTGCCAGCAGCCAAGATACTCTCCCGGACAAGCAGTTCTTC

d_gene: .
v_gene: TRBV27
j_gene: TRBJ2-1
abundance: .
CDR3aa: CASSSRVPWDEQFF
CDR3nt: TGTGCCAGCAGTTCCCGGGTCCCCTGGGATGAGCAGTTCTTC

d_gene: .
v_gene: TRBV28
j_gene: TRBJ2-7
abundance: .
CDR3aa: CASSLFQRAENEQYF
CDR3nt: TGTGCCAGCAGTCTCTTTCAGAGGGCAGAAAACGAGCAGTACTTC

d_gene: .
v_gene: TRBV9
j_gene: TRBJ2-1
abundance: .
CDR3aa: CASSVGREHPYNEQFF
CDR3nt: TGTGCCAGCAGCGTAGGTCGGGAGCACCCCTACAATGAGCAGTTCTTC

d_gene: .
v_gene: TRBV4-1
j_gene: TRBJ1-5
abundance: .
CDR3aa: CASSQDQRVGMQPQHF
CDR3nt: TGCGCCAGCAGCCAAGATCAGAGGGTAGGGATGCAGCCCCAGCATTTT

d_gene: TRBD2
v_gene: TRBV5-3
j_gene: TRBJ2-7
abundance: .
CDR3aa: CARSPGLAGKNEQYF
CDR3nt: TGTGCCAGAAGCCCGGGACTAGCGGGAAAGAACGAGCAGTACTTC

d_gene: .
v_gene: TRBV7-8
j_gene: TRBJ2-7
abundance: .
CDR3aa: CASSEGASYEQYF
CDR3nt: TGTGCCAGCAGCGAAGGGGCCTCCTACGAGCAGTACTTC

d_gene: .
v_gene: TRBV11-3
j_gene: TRBJ2-1
abundance: .
CDR3aa: CASSSLGGGSYNEQFF
CDR3nt: TGTGCCAGCAGCTCCCTTGGGGGAGGATCCTACAATGAGCAGTTCTTC

d_gene: .
v_gene: TRBV2
j_gene: TRBJ2-2
abundance: .
CDR3aa: CASGIQGIGELFF
CDR3nt: TGTGCCAGCGGTATACAGGGAATCGGGGAGCTGTTTTTT

d_gene: TRBD1
v_gene: TRBV28
j_gene: TRBJ2-5
abundance: once
CDR3aa: CASSSIGDREQETQYF
CDR3nt: TGTGCCAGCAGCTCCATTGGGGACAGGGAACAAGAGACCCAGTACTTC

d_gene: TRBD1
v_gene: TRBV2
j_gene: TRBJ1-1
abundance: .
CDR3aa: CASTGTANTEAFF
CDR3nt: TGTGCCAGCACCGGGACAGCGAACACTGAAGCTTTCTTT

d_gene: TRBD2
v_gene: TRBV7-8
j_gene: TRBJ2-5
abundance: .
CDR3aa: CASSLRRGRGVETQYF
CDR3nt: TGTGCCAGCAGCTTAAGGCGCGGGAGAGGGGTCGAGACCCAGTACTTC

d_gene: TRBD2
v_gene: TRBV18
j_gene: TRBJ2-1
abundance: .
CDR3aa: CASSPPGLAGGEEQFF
CDR3nt: TGTGCCAGCTCACCACCGGGACTAGCGGGAGGGGAGGAGCAGTTCTTC

d_gene: TRBD1
v_gene: TRBV6-5
j_gene: TRBJ2-7
abundance: .
CDR3aa: CASSLGGSEQYF
CDR3nt: TGTGCCAGCAGTTTAGGGGGCAGCGAGCAGTACTTC

d_gene: TRBD1
v_gene: TRBV11-3
j_gene: TRBJ2-2
abundance: .
CDR3aa: CASSAPRGLSGAGELFF
CDR3nt: TGTGCCAGCAGCGCCCCGAGGGGGCTGAGTGGGGCCGGGGAGCTGTTTTTT

d_gene: .
v_gene: TRBV6-5
j_gene: TRBJ2-3
abundance: .
CDR3aa: CASSRLAHTDTQYF
CDR3nt: TGTGCCAGCAGTCGGCTAGCGCACACAGATACGCAGTATTTT

d_gene: TRBD1
v_gene: TRBV5-4
j_gene: TRBJ1-4
abundance: few
CDR3aa: CASSPGQGRGEKLFF
CDR3nt: TGTGCCAGCAGTCCAGGACAGGGTCGGGGTGAAAAACTGTTTTTT

d_gene: .
v_gene: TRBV5-8
j_gene: TRBJ1-4
abundance: .
CDR3aa: CASSLGRGESNEKLFF
CDR3nt: TGTGCCAGCAGCTTGGGCAGGGGTGAATCTAATGAAAAACTGTTTTTT

d_gene: TRBD2
v_gene: TRBV18
j_gene: TRBJ2-1
abundance: .
CDR3aa: CASSRAGGPGNEQFF
CDR3nt: TGTGCCAGCTCTCGAGCGGGAGGGCCGGGTAATGAGCAGTTCTTC